These 14 T cell receptor beta chains were all obtained from the same sample, sequenced in a study of response to subunit inactivated influenza vaccine. TCRdb processed the RT-PCR reads anew with MiXCR; each CDR3 protein has one entry. The data contain 500,000 to 600,000 distinct CDR3 sequences, 16% of them singletons. The sequencing used CD4+ T cells sorted from PBMCs, collected around 2 years after vaccination. These receptors all come from a man in his fifties or sixties who received an inactivated influenza vaccine.

This clonotype was observed a handful of times. The chain employs TRBV9 and TRBJ2-5; TRBD1 is a possible D gene (6 bases). Germline CDR1 and CDR2: SGDLS and YYNGEE. The CDR3 runs 15 residues. With 4 bases removed from V and 4 bases from J, the gap between germline ends came to 17 bases. The CDR3 sequence: CASSTQGSLRETQYF. DNA for the CDR3: TGTGCCAGCAGCACACAGGGATCCCTACGAGAGACCCAGTACTTC.

Comment on this clonotype: A read error is possible here, since a much larger clone lies one base away. V gene TRBV21-1 combines with J gene TRBJ2-7; the D call TRBD1 from the table was never checked on the DNA. TRBV21-1 is given as a pseudogene. The CDR3 loop spans 16 amino acids. CDR3 sequence: CASSIFVGPNIYEQYF. The CDR3, as DNA: TGTGCCAGCAGCATTTTCGTGGGACCCAATATCTACGAGCAGTACTTC.

This chain joins TRBV7-9 and TRBJ2-2; 7 bases match TRBD2. In germline, CDR1 is SEHNR, CDR2 FQNEAQ (reference sequence). Trimming removed 5 bases from V and 4 bases from J; junction bases left unmatched: 7. This CDR3 spans 15 amino acids. CDR3 coding DNA: TGTGCCAGCAGCAAAGGACTAGACGGCACCGGGGAGCTGTTTTTT. This gives the protein CASSKGLDGTGELFF.

The V and J genes are TRBV12-3 or TRBV12-4 and TRBJ2-6; no reliable D call. CDR3 length: 15 amino acids. Trimming pared 6 bases from V and 4 bases from J, leaving 13 bases between. The CDR3 protein is CASSTVPAGANVLTF. CDR3 coding DNA: TGTGCCAGCAGCACGGTCCCGGCCGGGGCCAACGTCCTGACTTTC.

J is TRBJ1-1 and V is TRBV18; 7 bases match TRBD1. Germline assignment: CDR1 KGHSH and CDR2 LQKENI. V gave up 6 bases and J gave up 4 bases; unmatched junction bases: 8. This CDR3 comprises 14 residues. The CDR3 is CASSEGAGGTEAFF. The CDR3 nucleotides read TGTGCCAGCTCCGAGGGGGCTGGGGGCACTGAAGCTTTCTTT.

This clonotype was recorded a few times. The V call is TRBV6-1, the J call TRBJ1-4; D is unclear. The CDR3 extends over 13 amino acids. In germline, CDR1 is MNHNS, CDR2 SASEGT. Trimming took 6 bases from V and 7 from J, leaving 12 bases between them. CDR3 region: CASRPPGLEKLFF. The CDR3 nucleotides read TGTGCCAGCAGGCCCCCCGGCCTTGAAAAACTGTTTTTT.

The chain uses TRBV10-3 and TRBJ2-6; TRBD2 is a possible D gene (5 bases). The V end lost 0 bases, the J end lost 3 bases, and 9 bases lay between the germline ends. The CDR3 runs 16 residues. The germline V gene encodes CDR1 ENHRY and CDR2 SYGVKD. The chain's CDR3 is CAISESDWGGANVLTF. CDR3 nucleotide sequence: TGTGCCATCAGTGAGTCGGACTGGGGTGGGGCCAACGTCCTGACTTTC.

This clonotype has just a few counts. CDR3 sequence: CASDKTGHFYQETQYF. The DNA for the CDR3 is TGTGCCAGCGACAAAACGGGACACTTCTACCAAGAGACCCAGTACTTC. This chain uses TRBV2 with TRBJ2-5, with D maybe TRBD1 (6 bases). The CDR3 is made up of 16 amino acids. Germline loops: CDR1 SNHLY, CDR2 FYNNEI. Trimming stripped 8 bases from V and 0 bases from J, with 19 bases between.

The J gene is TRBJ2-5, the V gene TRBV7-2; 8 bases align to TRBD2. The junction had 7 bases not matched to a gene; V was cut back by 1 base and J by 3 bases. Germline-derived CDR1 and CDR2 are SGHTA and FQGNSA. This CDR3 is built from 16 residues. CDR3 sequence reads: CASSLGLSGDKETQYF. The CDR3 DNA follows: TGTGCCAGCAGCTTAGGCCTTAGCGGGGATAAAGAGACCCAGTACTTC.

This rearrangement joins TRBV7-8 to TRBJ2-3; 8 nucleotides line up with TRBD2. CDR1 SGHVS and CDR2 FQNEAQ come from the germline V gene. This CDR3 region has 17 residues. With V trimmed by 6 bases and J by 1 base, 12 bases remained unmatched. DNA of the CDR3: TGTGCCAGCAGAGGGCGAAGGGCGCGGGGGGGCACAGATACGCAGTATTTT. Protein product: CASRGRRARGGTDTQYF.

This clonotype has at least ten counts. The chain is built from TRBV18 and TRBJ1-5; unclear D gene. The CDR3 sequence is 17 residues long. Per germline, CDR1 KGHSH and CDR2 LQKENI. V was clipped by 3 bases and J by 0 bases, with 15 bases between them. The CDR3 here is CASSPSSVTYSNQPQHF. The CDR3 nucleotides are TGTGCCAGCTCACCGTCAAGCGTAACCTATAGCAATCAGCCCCAGCATTTT.

The chain joins TRBV19 to TRBJ1-1; 8 bases map to TRBD1. CDR1 LNHDA and CDR2 SQIVND come from the germline V gene (reference sequence). The ends lost 8 bases at V and 5 bases at J; junction bases unmatched: 7. The CDR3 totals 13 residues. The CDR3 here is CASGRTGKTEAFF. The CDR3 DNA is TGTGCCAGTGGGAGGACAGGGAAGACTGAAGCTTTCTTT.

The CDR3 spells CASSLGVVEETQYF. For the CDR3, the DNA is TGTGCCAGCAGTTTAGGTGTGGTAGAGGAGACCCAGTACTTC. This chain joins TRBV12-3 or TRBV12-4 and TRBJ2-5; D is undetermined. The CDR3 has 14 amino acids. V was clipped by 1 base and J by 5 bases, with 11 bases between them.

This clonotype was detected a few times. The chain combines TRBV6-1 with TRBJ2-2; TRBD2 might be the D (5 bases). The CDR3 contains 14 residues. Trimming cost V 4 bases and J 2 bases, with 8 bases left between them. Germline V CDR1 and CDR2: MNHNS, SASEGT. CDR3 loop: CASSGSVNTGELFF. The DNA for the CDR3 is TGTGCCAGCAGTGGTAGCGTAAACACCGGGGAGCTGTTTTTT.